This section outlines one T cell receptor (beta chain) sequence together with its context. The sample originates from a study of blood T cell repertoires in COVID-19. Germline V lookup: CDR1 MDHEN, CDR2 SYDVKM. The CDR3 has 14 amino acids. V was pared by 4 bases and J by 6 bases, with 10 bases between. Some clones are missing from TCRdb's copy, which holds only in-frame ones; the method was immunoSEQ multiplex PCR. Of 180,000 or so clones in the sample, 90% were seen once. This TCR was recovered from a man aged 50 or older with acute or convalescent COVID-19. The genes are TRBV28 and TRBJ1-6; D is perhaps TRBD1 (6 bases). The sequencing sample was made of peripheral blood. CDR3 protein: CASSSGQPNSPLHF. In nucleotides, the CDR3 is TGTGCCAGCAGTTCCGGACAGCCTAATTCACCCCTCCACTTT.